The next 14 T cell receptor beta chains were all read from a single sample in a study of T cells in localized non-small cell lung cancer (TCRdb year 2020). The library was generated by the immunoSEQ multiplex PCR assay. TCRdb mirrors the immuneACCESS table, restricted to in-frame sequences. Some clones are absent from its copies; in checked studies, under half trace to an unresolved V gene, and the reason for the others is unknown. Present in this sample are 1,300 to 1,500 clones, roughly 20% of which were seen just once. The ten largest account for around 17% of the sample. The sequencing used normal lung tissue next to the tumor, collected before any cancer treatment. All receptors derive from a male donor aged 60 or over with stage III squamous cell lung carcinoma.

Judged by abundance, this clone is medium-sized. The chain is built from TRBV6-8 and TRBJ2-5; 8 bases are a match to TRBD1. V shed 4 bases, J shed 2 bases, and the junction held 9 bases outside the gene matches. Germline CDR1 reads MNHGY; CDR2 reads SAAAGT. This CDR3 spans 16 amino acids. The CDR3 DNA follows: TGTGCCAGCAGTTTCAATCCCCGGGACAGGCAAGAGACCCAGTACTTC. This sequence encodes CASSFNPRDRQETQYF.

The chain uses TRBV19 and TRBJ2-2; no firm D call. There are 15 residues in the CDR3. Germline assignment: CDR1 LNHDA and CDR2 SQIVND (reference sequence). Trimming cost V 3 bases and J 0 bases, with 8 bases left between them. The chain's CDR3 is CASSMASANTGELFF. The DNA of the CDR3 is TGTGCCAGTAGTATGGCCTCTGCGAACACCGGGGAGCTGTTTTTT.

This rearrangement joins TRBV18 to TRBJ1-5; no clear D. The CDR3 covers 16 residues. CDR1 KGHSH and CDR2 LQKENI come from the germline V gene. Trimming stripped 4 bases from V and 6 bases from J, with 19 bases between. The CDR3 bases are TGTGCCAGCTCACAGAGTCAGCAGGTGCGGATTCAGCCCCAGCATTTT. Translated: CASSQSQQVRIQPQHF.

The chain's CDR3 is CASSSTGGQPQHF. Here the CDR3 DNA reads TGTGCCAGCAGTTCCACAGGGGGTCAGCCCCAGCATTTT. The chain is built from TRBV6-8 and TRBJ1-5; 8 bases line up with TRBD1. Germline loops: CDR1 MNHGY, CDR2 SAAAGT. CDR3 length equals 13 residues. Trimming cost V 4 bases and J 6 bases; bases outside gene matches: 2.

This clone was recorded once. The chain employs TRBV30 and TRBJ1-2, with 8 nucleotides matching TRBD1. The CDR3 is 16 residues long. Germline values: CDR1 GTSNPN, CDR2 SVGIG (reference sequence). Trimming took 3 bases from V and 5 from J; bases not matched to a gene: 14. In nucleotides, the CDR3 is TGTGCCTGGAGGAAAACCGGGACAGGCACAATATATGGCTACACCTTC. The encoded protein is CAWRKTGTGTIYGYTF.

By share of the sample, this clone is medium-sized (0.01 to 0.1%). For the CDR3, the DNA is TGTGCCAGCAGCCTCGGTACAGGGTACAATGAGCAGTTCTTC. This sequence encodes CASSLGTGYNEQFF. The V and J genes are TRBV11-3 and TRBJ2-1; possibly TRBD1 for D (6 bases). V lost 5 bases to trimming and J lost 4 bases, with 12 bases between them. Germline CDR1 is SGHNT and CDR2 is YENEEA. This CDR3 is built from 14 residues.

The CDR3: CASSRQGFNEAFF. The DNA of the CDR3 is TGTGCCAGTTCAAGACAGGGATTTAATGAAGCTTTCTTT. J is TRBJ1-1 and V is TRBV19; 7 nucleotides line up with TRBD1. After removal of 8 bases from V and 7 bases from J, the junction contained 10 bases not matched to a gene. The CDR3 sequence is 13 residues long. The germline CDR1 and CDR2 sequences are LNHDA and SQIVND (reference sequence). Variable domain in full (rest from reference TRBV19 and TRBJ1-1): DGGITQSPKYLFRKEGQNVTLSCEQNLNHDAMYWYRQDPGQGLRLIYYSQIVNDFQKGDIAEGYSVSREKKESFPLTVTSAQKNPTAFYLCASSRQGFNEAFFGQGTRLTVV.

There are a few counts of this clone. The CDR3 region has the DNA TGTGCCAGCAGTGAGTCGGCAGGGGGGGAGACCCAGTACTTC. Translated: CASSESAGGETQYF. This rearrangement joins TRBV6-8 to TRBJ2-5; TRBD1 is a possible D gene (7 bases). V lost 5 bases and J lost 5, with 15 bases in between. Germline assignment: CDR1 MNHGY and CDR2 SAAAGT. The CDR3 loop spans 14 amino acids.

The chain combines TRBV11-3 with TRBJ1-3; no firm D call. CDR3 length: 14 amino acids. Germline CDR1 is SGHNT and CDR2 is YENEEA. Between the trimmed V and J ends, which lost 4 bases and 0 bases, there was a span of 7 bases. CDR3: CASSSPSSGNTIYF. In DNA, the CDR3 is TGTGCCAGCAGCTCGCCGTCCTCTGGAAACACCATATATTTT.

This rearrangement joins TRBV6-8 to TRBJ2-5; TRBD2 aligns across 9 bases. The junction had 18 bases not matched to a gene; V was cut back by 6 bases and J by 4 bases. Looked up from germline, CDR1 is MNHGY and CDR2 is SAAAGT. The CDR3 runs to 18 residues. The CDR3 loop is CASRTPRGGGGAGETQYF. The CDR3 DNA sequence: TGTGCCAGCAGGACACCCCGAGGGGGCGGGGGGGCCGGAGAGACCCAGTACTTC.

The CDR3 protein is CASSLQVRAFSGANVLTF. CDR3 coding DNA: TGTGCCAGCAGCTTACAGGTCAGGGCCTTTTCTGGGGCCAACGTCCTGACTTTC. V is TRBV11-3 and J is TRBJ2-6, with D perhaps TRBD1 (5 bases). Trimming left V 2 bases short and J 1 base short, with 15 bases between. The CDR3 has 18 residues. CDR1 SGHNT and CDR2 YENEEA come from the germline V gene.

DNA for the CDR3: TGCGCCAGCAGCCCGTCAGCGGGGGGGGTACATGAGCAGTTCTTC. It translates to CASSPSAGGVHEQFF. V gene TRBV5-1 combines with J gene TRBJ2-1; TRBD2 matches at 10 bases. This CDR3 is 15 amino acids long. The trim removed 4 bases at V and 8 bases at J, leaving 9 bases unmatched. Looked up from germline, CDR1 is SGHRS and CDR2 is YFSETQ.

The chain combines TRBV18 with TRBJ2-1; D is perhaps TRBD1 (6 bases). The V gene lost 2 bases and the J gene lost 0 bases, with 8 bases spanning the gap. The CDR3 has 15 amino acids. CDR1 KGHSH and CDR2 LQKENI come from the germline V gene. For the CDR3, the DNA is TGTGCCAGCTCACCAGAGGGGGTCTCCTACAATGAGCAGTTCTTC. Residues: CASSPEGVSYNEQFF.

J is TRBJ2-1 and V is TRBV19, with 11 bases matching TRBD1. The CDR3 totals 15 residues. The germline V gene encodes CDR1 LNHDA and CDR2 SQIVND (reference sequence). V was pared by 4 bases and J by 3 bases, with 2 bases of the junction left unmatched. The CDR3: CASSRGQGGYNEQFF. CDR3 DNA sequence: TGTGCCAGTAGTAGGGGACAGGGGGGCTACAATGAGCAGTTCTTC. The full variable domain, rest sourced from reference TRBV19 and TRBJ2-1, is DGGITQSPKYLFRKEGQNVTLSCEQNLNHDAMYWYRQDPGQGLRLIYYSQIVNDFQKGDIAEGYSVSREKKESFPLTVTSAQKNPTAFYLCASSRGQGGYNEQFFGPGTRLTVL.